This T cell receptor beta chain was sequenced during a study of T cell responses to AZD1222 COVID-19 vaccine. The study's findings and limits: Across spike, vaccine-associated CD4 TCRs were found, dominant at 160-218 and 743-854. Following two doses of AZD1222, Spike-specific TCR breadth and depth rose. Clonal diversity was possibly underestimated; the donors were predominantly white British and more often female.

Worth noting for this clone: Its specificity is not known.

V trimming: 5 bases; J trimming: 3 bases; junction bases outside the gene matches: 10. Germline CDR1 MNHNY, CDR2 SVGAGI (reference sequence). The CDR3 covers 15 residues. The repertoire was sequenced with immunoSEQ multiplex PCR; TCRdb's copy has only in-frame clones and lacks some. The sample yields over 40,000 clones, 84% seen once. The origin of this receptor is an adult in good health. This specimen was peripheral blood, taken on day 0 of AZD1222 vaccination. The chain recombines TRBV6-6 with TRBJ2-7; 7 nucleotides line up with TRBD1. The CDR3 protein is CASSPSTGSLYEQYF. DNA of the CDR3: TGTGCCAGCAGTCCCTCGACAGGGAGCCTCTACGAGCAGTACTTC.